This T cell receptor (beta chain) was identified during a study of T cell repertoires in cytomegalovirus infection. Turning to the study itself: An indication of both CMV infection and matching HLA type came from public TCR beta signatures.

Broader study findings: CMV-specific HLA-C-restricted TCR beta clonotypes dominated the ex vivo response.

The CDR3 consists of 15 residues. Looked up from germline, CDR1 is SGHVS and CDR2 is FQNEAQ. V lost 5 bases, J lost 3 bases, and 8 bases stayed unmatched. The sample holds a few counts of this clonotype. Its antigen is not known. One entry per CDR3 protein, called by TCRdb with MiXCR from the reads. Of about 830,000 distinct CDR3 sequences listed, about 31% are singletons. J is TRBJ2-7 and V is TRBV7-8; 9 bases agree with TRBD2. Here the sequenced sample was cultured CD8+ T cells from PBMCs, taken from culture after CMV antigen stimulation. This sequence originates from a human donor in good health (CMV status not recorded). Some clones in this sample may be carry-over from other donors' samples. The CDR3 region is CASSAGGSGGYEQYF. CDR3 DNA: TGTGCCAGCAGCGCCGGAGGTAGCGGGGGCTACGAGCAGTACTTC.